The 17 T cell receptor beta chains below were found in one sample sequenced in a study of shared T cell receptors in the human thymus. Libraries were prepared by immunoSEQ multiplex PCR; TCRdb keeps only in-frame clonotypes and omits some of them. The sample holds about 380,000 clones, 95% seen once. Sequencing was performed on thymocytes. The origin of the receptors is a human donor.

This sequence joins TRBV19 and TRBJ2-4; TRBD1 agrees at 8 bases. Germline CDR1 LNHDA, CDR2 SQIVND (reference sequence). CDR3 length: 16 residues. With 5 bases clipped from V and 4 bases from J, the junction kept 10 bases outside the gene matches. The CDR3 bases are TGTGCCAGTAGTTTTTCTTCCGGGACAGGTAAAAACATTCAGTACTTC. It is translated as CASSFSSGTGKNIQYF.

The chain uses TRBV9 and TRBJ2-2; the match to TRBD2 covers 12 bases. The CDR3 is made up of 17 amino acids. V trimming: 4 bases; J trimming: 8 bases; junction bases outside the gene matches: 12. In germline, CDR1 is SGDLS, CDR2 YYNGEE. The CDR3 nucleotides read TGTGCCAGCAGCTCCCCATGGGGACTAGCGGGTGTGGGGGAGCTGTTTTTT. This gives the protein CASSSPWGLAGVGELFF.

This chain uses TRBV14 with TRBJ1-4; D possibly corresponds to TRBD1 (5 bases). Germline assignment: CDR1 SGHDN and CDR2 FVKESK. The CDR3 is 15 amino acids. With 0 bases removed from V and 6 bases from J, the gap between germline ends came to 11 bases. The CDR3 sequence: CASSQDRRRDEKLFF. The CDR3 DNA reads as TGTGCCAGCAGCCAAGATCGCCGCAGGGATGAAAAACTGTTTTTT. The variable domain in full, with the rest retrieved from reference TRBV14 and TRBJ1-4, is EAGVTQFPSHSVIEKGQTVTLRCDPISGHDNLYWYRRVMGKEIKFLLHFVKESKQDESGMPNNRFLAERTGGTYSTLKVQPAELEDSGVYFCASSQDRRRDEKLFFGSGTQLSVL.

This clone was counted once. The chain joins TRBV28 to TRBJ2-7, with a weak D call TRBD2 (6 bases). The CDR3 has 15 amino acids. CDR1 is MDHEN, CDR2 SYDVKM, per germline. Between the trimmed V and J ends, which lost 4 bases and 3 bases, there was a span of 16 bases. The CDR3 protein is CASSSWGTGSYEQYF. CDR3 coding DNA: TGTGCCAGCAGTTCCTGGGGGACTGGAAGCTACGAGCAGTACTTC. Filled out from reference TRBV28 and TRBJ2-7, the complete variable domain reads DVKVTQSSRYLVKRTGEKVFLECVQDMDHENMFWYRQDPGLGLRLIYFSYDVKMKEKGDIPEGYSVSREKKERFSLILESASTNQTSMYLCASSSWGTGSYEQYFGPGTRLTVT.

V gene TRBV5-6 combines with J gene TRBJ2-7; D unresolved. The germline V and J ends were trimmed by 4 bases and 5 bases, with 19 bases remaining between them. CDR1 is SGHDT and CDR2 is YYEEEE in the germline V gene. The CDR3 is made up of 15 amino acids. The CDR3 DNA is TGTGCCAGCAGCCCGGCCCTAAGGTGGGCCCACGAGCAGTACTTC. Translation: CASSPALRWAHEQYF.

The chain joins TRBV6-5 to TRBJ1-1; no clear D. Germline V gene data show CDR1 as MNHEY and CDR2 as SVGAGI. This CDR3 spans 15 amino acids. The germline V and J ends were trimmed by 4 bases and 1 base, with 13 bases remaining between them. DNA of the CDR3: TGTGCCAGCAGTTCGGGTATCAGAAGGAACACTGAAGCTTTCTTT. It specifies CASSSGIRRNTEAFF.

V and J are TRBV18 and TRBJ2-2, with D hard to call. The V gene's germline CDR1 is KGHSH and CDR2 LQKENI. Trimming shortened V by 3 bases and J by 1 base, and 15 bases separated the two germline ends. The CDR3 runs to 17 residues. The CDR3 loop is CASSPSRHSKNTGELFF. For the CDR3, the DNA is TGTGCCAGCTCACCTTCTCGCCACAGCAAGAACACCGGGGAGCTGTTTTTT.

The rearrangement uses TRBV4-2 and TRBJ2-7; 9 nucleotides align to TRBD1. The CDR3 runs 17 residues. V trimming: 0 bases; J trimming: 4 bases; junction bases outside the gene matches: 10. The V gene's germline CDR1 is LGHNA and CDR2 YNFKEQ. CDR3 DNA: TGTGCCAGCAGCCAAGACGTCCCGGACAGGGGCCCTTACGAGCAGTACTTC. Amino acid sequence: CASSQDVPDRGPYEQYF.

The CDR3, as DNA: TGTGCCAGCAGTTCCCCTCCCTCGACAAAAGGTTTTCGGTATGGCTACACCTTC. It encodes CASSSPPSTKGFRYGYTF. The rearrangement links TRBV28 to TRBJ1-2; D gene ambiguous. V gave up 4 bases and J gave up 5 bases, with 26 bases separating them. CDR3 length: 18 amino acids. The V gene's germline CDR1 is MDHEN and CDR2 SYDVKM.

The rearrangement joins TRBV10-2 to TRBJ2-7; TRBD2 matches at 12 bases. CDR1 is WSHSY and CDR2 is SAAADI in the germline V gene. The V gene end was trimmed by 2 bases and the J gene end by 8 bases; junction bases not matched to a gene: 13. This CDR3 has 17 residues. DNA for the CDR3: TGCGCCAGCAGTGAGGGCCGGCCTAGCGGGAGGGGGGCGAAGCAGTACTTC. It is translated as CASSEGRPSGRGAKQYF.

The chain joins TRBV5-1 to TRBJ2-7; 12 bases are shared with TRBD2. CDR3 size: 17 residues. Per germline, CDR1 SGHRS and CDR2 YFSETQ. Trimming took 0 bases from V and 4 from J; bases not matched to a gene: 8. Written as DNA, the CDR3 is TGCGCCAGCAGCTTGGGACTAGCGGGAGTCGTAACGTACGAGCAGTACTTC. The encoded protein is CASSLGLAGVVTYEQYF.

The V call is TRBV11-1, the J call TRBJ2-7; D possibly corresponds to TRBD1 (6 bases). CDR1 and CDR2 from the germline V gene are SGHAT and FQDESV (reference sequence). The V end was cut by 5 bases, the J end by 2 bases, with 10 bases between. This CDR3 comprises 13 residues. The CDR3 is CASSIPGAYEQYF. In DNA form, the CDR3 reads TGTGCCAGCAGCATACCAGGGGCCTACGAGCAGTACTTC.

V is TRBV6-4 and J is TRBJ2-3; TRBD2 matches at 9 bases. CDR3 size: 17 residues. V was clipped by 0 bases and J by 0 bases; unmatched bases: 4. Germline V CDR1 and CDR2: MRHNA, SNTAGT. The CDR3 loop reads CASSDSTSGGSTDTQYF. CDR3 bases: TGTGCCAGCAGTGACTCGACCAGCGGGGGGAGCACAGATACGCAGTATTTT.

The V gene is TRBV28, the J gene TRBJ1-5; TRBD1 might be the D (6 bases). Germline V gives CDR1 MDHEN, CDR2 SYDVKM. The CDR3 is made up of 16 amino acids. V was trimmed by 10 bases and J by 2 bases, leaving 21 bases between them. The CDR3 spells CATVKVGGAGNQPQHF. CDR3 coding DNA: TGTGCCACGGTGAAGGTGGGGGGCGCAGGCAATCAGCCCCAGCATTTT.

The rearrangement links TRBV28 to TRBJ2-7; D unclear. The V gene's germline CDR1 is MDHEN and CDR2 SYDVKM. V was pared by 7 bases and J by 3 bases, with 19 bases between. The CDR3 sequence is 15 residues long. This CDR3 reads CASTPTDVWIYEQYF. The DNA of the CDR3 is TGTGCCAGCACCCCTACGGACGTATGGATCTACGAGCAGTACTTC.

The chain combines TRBV7-9 with TRBJ2-1, with a possible D match to TRBD2 (5 bases). V gave up 5 bases and J gave up 7 bases, with 9 bases separating them. From germline, CDR1 is SEHNR and CDR2 FQNEAQ (reference sequence). CDR3 length equals 12 residues. The chain's CDR3 is CASSRLRNEQFF. The CDR3 coding sequence is TGTGCCAGCAGCCGACTAAGGAATGAGCAGTTCTTC.

The rearrangement uses TRBV25-1 and TRBJ1-1, with 10 bases aligning to TRBD1. CDR3 size: 15 residues. V trimming: 6 bases; J trimming: 5 bases; junction bases outside the gene matches: 9. CDR1 and CDR2 from the germline V gene are MGHDK and SYGVNS. CDR3 coding DNA: TGTGCCAGCAGGGAGACGGGACAGGGGAAAACTGAAGCTTTCTTT. Translation: CASRETGQGKTEAFF.